This paragraph covers one TCR beta chain sequence. This sample is part of a study of beta chain features in type 1 diabetes. CDR1 is SGHRS and CDR2 is YFSETQ in the germline V gene. The CDR3 runs to 14 residues. The J segment lost 3 bases and the V segment lost 4 bases, leaving 5 bases of the junction unmatched. What was sequenced were expressed TCRB transcripts, since all of the isolated RNA had been reverse transcribed. Data came from immunoSEQ multiplex PCR; TCRdb stores just in-frame clones and leaves some out. The table has 850,000 to 900,000 clones, roughly a sixth seen once. The J gene is TRBJ2-3, the V gene TRBV5-1; 7 bases are a match to TRBD1. The material sequenced was naive CD4+ T cells from blood. This clonotype originated in a woman under 30 in good health. The CDR3 loop is CASSPGQRTDTQYF. The CDR3 DNA reads TGCGCCAGCAGCCCGGGACAGAGGACAGATACGCAGTATTTT.